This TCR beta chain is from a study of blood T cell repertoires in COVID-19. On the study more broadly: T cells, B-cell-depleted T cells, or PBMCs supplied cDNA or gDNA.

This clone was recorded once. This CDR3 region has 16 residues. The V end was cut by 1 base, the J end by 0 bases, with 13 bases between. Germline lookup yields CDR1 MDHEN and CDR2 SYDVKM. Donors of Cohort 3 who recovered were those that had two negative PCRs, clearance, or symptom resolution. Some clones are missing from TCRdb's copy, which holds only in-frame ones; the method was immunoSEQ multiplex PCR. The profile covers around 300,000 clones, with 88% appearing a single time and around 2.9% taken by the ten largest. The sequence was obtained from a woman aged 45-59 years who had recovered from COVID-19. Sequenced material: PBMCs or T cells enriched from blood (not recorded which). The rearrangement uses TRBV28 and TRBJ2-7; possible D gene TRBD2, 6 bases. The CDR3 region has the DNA TGTGCCAGCAGTTTATCGAGCGGGCTAAGCTCCTACGAGCAGTACTTC. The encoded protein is CASSLSSGLSSYEQYF.